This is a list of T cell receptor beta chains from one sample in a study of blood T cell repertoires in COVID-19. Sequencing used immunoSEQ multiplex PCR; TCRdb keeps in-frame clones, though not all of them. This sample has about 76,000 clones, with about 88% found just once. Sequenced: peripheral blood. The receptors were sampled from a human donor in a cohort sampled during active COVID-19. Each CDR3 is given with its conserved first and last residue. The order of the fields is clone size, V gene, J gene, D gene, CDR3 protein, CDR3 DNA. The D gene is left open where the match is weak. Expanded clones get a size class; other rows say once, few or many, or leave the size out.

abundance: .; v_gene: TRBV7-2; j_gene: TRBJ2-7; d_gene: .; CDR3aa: CASTKETGVQYF; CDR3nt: TGTGCCAGCACCAAGGAGACAGGCGTGCAGTACTTC
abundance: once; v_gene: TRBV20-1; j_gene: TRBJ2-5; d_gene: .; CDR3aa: CSASNRETQYF; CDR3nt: TGCAGTGCTAGTAATCGAGAGACCCAGTACTTC
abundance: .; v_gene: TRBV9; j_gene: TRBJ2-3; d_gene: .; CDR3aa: CASSVAYYTTDTQYF; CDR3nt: TGTGCCAGCAGCGTTGCATACTATACCACAGATACGCAGTATTTT
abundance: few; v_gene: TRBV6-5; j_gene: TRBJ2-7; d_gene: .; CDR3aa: CASSYSIAAPYEQYF; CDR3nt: TGTGCCAGCAGTTACTCGATAGCGGCTCCTTACGAGCAGTACTTC
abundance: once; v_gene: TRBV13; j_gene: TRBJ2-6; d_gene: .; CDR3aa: CASSLGGNGANVLTF; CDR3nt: TGTGCCAGCAGCTTAGGGGGCAATGGGGCCAACGTCCTGACTTTC
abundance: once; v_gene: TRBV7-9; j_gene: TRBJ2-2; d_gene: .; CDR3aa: CASILHQNTGELFF; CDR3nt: TGTGCCAGCATCTTACATCAGAACACCGGGGAGCTGTTTTTT
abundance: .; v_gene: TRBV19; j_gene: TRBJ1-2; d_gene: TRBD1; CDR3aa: CASSTNRGEEYGYTF; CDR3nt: TGTGCCAGTAGTACAAACAGGGGAGAGGAGTATGGCTACACCTTC
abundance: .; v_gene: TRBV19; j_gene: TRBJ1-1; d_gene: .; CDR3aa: CASSIIVGFRENTEAFF; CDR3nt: TGTGCCAGTAGTATTATAGTCGGATTTCGGGAGAACACTGAAGCTTTCTTT
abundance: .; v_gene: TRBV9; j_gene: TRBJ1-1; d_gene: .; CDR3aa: CASSPRVGAAEAFF; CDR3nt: TGTGCCAGCAGCCCCCGGGTGGGGGCAGCTGAAGCTTTCTTT
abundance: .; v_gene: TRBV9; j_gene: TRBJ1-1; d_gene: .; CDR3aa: CASSAKGGTNTEAFF; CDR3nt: TGTGCCAGCAGCGCAAAGGGGGGGACGAACACTGAAGCTTTCTTT
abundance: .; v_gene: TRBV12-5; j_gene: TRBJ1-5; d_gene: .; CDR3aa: CASGLGQWDQPQHF; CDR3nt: TGTGCTAGTGGTTTAGGACAGTGGGATCAGCCCCAGCATTTT
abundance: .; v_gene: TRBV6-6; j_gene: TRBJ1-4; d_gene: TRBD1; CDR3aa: CASTRRQGATNEKLFF; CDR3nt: TGTGCCAGCACCAGAAGACAGGGAGCAACTAATGAAAAACTGTTTTTT
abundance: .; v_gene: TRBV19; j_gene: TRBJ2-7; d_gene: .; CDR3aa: CASSFAASTYEQYF; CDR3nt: TGTGCCAGTAGTTTCGCGGCTTCTACCTACGAGCAGTACTTC
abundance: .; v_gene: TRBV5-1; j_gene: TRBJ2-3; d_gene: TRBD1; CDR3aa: CASSLPRDRADTQYF; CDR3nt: TGCGCCAGCAGCTTACCCCGGGACAGAGCAGATACGCAGTATTTT
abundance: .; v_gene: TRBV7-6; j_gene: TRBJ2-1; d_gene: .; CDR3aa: CASSQDRTKGEQFF; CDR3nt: TGTGCCAGCAGCCAGGACAGGACTAAGGGTGAGCAGTTCTTC
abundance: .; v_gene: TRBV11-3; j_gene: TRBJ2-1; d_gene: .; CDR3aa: CASSSSGYYNEQFF; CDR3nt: TGTGCCAGCAGCTCAAGCGGGTACTACAATGAGCAGTTCTTC
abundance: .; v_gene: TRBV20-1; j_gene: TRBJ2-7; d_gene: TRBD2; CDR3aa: CSASLWRGGLNEQYF; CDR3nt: TGCAGTGCTAGTTTATGGCGGGGGGGGCTGAACGAGCAGTACTTC
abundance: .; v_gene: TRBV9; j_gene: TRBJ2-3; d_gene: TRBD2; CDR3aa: CASSVGLAAWEQYF; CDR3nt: TGTGCCAGCAGCGTAGGACTAGCGGCCTGGGAGCAGTATTTT
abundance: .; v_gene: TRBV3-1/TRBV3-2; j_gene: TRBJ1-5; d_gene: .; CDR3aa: CASSQEGSYQPQHF; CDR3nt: TGTGCCAGCAGCCAAGAAGGTAGCTATCAGCCCCAGCATTTT
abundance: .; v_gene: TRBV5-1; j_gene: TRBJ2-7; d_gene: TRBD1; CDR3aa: CASSLDRGIYEQYF; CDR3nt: TGCGCCAGCAGCCTGGACAGGGGGATTTACGAGCAGTACTTC
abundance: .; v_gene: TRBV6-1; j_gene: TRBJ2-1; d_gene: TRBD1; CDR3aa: CASSEAGTGAVYNEQFF; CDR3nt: TGTGCCAGCAGTGAAGCCGGGACAGGGGCTGTCTACAATGAGCAGTTCTTC
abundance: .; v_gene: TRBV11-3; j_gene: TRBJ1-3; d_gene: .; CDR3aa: CASSFGPGWSNTIYF; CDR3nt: TGTGCCAGCAGCTTTGGTCCAGGCTGGTCAAACACCATATATTTT
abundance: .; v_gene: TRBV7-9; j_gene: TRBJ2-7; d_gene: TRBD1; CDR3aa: CASSLVGDRGNEQYF; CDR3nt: TGTGCCAGCAGCTTAGTAGGGGACAGGGGTAACGAGCAGTACTTC
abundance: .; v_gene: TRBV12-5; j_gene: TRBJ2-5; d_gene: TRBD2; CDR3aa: CASGFYGGETQYF; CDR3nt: TGTGCTAGTGGTTTCTACGGGGGGGAGACCCAGTACTTC
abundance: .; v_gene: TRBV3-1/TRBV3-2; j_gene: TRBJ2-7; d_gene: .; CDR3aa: CASSQRGGRGNLYEQYF; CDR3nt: TGTGCCAGCAGCCAACGCGGTGGGCGGGGCAATCTTTACGAGCAGTACTTC
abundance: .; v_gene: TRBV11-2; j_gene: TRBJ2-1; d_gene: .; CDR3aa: CASSLAVYNEQFF; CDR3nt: TGTGCCAGCAGCTTAGCGGTCTACAATGAGCAGTTCTTC
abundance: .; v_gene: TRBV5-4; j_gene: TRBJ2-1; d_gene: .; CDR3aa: CASSPTSSSYNEQFF; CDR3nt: TGTGCCAGCAGCCCTACCTCGAGCTCCTACAATGAGCAGTTCTTC
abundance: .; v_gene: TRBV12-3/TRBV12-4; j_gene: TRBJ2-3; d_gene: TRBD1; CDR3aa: CASRLTGVDTQYF; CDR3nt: TGTGCCAGCAGACTAACAGGGGTGGATACGCAGTATTTT
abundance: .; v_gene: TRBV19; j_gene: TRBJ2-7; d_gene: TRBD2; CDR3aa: CASSIGGGGPTYEQYF; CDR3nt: TGTGCCAGTAGTATAGGTGGCGGGGGACCCACCTACGAGCAGTACTTC
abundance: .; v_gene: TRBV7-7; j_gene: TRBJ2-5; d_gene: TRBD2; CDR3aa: CASSLLAGSQETQYF; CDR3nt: TGTGCTAGCAGCTTACTAGCGGGGTCCCAAGAGACCCAGTACTTC
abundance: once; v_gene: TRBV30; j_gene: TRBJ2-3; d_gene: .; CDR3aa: CASLAVSTDTQYF; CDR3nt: TGTGCCTCCTTAGCGGTTAGCACAGATACGCAGTATTTT
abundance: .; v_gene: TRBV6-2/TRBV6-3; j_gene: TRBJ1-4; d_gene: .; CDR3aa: CASSEQGRGKLFF; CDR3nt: TGTGCCAGCAGTGAGCAGGGTAGAGGAAAACTGTTTTTT
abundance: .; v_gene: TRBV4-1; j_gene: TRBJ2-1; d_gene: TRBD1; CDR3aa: CASSQVTGTDEQFF; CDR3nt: TGCGCCAGCAGCCAGGTGACAGGGACGGATGAGCAGTTCTTC
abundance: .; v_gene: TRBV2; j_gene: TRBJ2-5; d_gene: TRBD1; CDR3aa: CASREGTGWAQETQYF; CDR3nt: TGTGCCAGCAGAGAAGGGACAGGGTGGGCCCAAGAGACCCAGTACTTC
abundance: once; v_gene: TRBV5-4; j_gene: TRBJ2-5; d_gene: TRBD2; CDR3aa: CASSLSAAGGQETQYF; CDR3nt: TGTGCCAGCAGCTTGAGTGCAGCGGGGGGGCAAGAGACCCAGTACTTC
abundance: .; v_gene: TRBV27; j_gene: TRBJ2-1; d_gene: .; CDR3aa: CASRTGTSMNNEQFF; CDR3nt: TGTGCCAGCCGAACGGGGACAAGCATGAACAATGAGCAGTTCTTC
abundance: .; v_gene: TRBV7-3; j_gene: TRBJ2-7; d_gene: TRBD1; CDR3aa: CASSTGTGGSEQYF; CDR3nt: TGTGCCAGCAGTACCGGGACAGGGGGCAGCGAGCAGTACTTC
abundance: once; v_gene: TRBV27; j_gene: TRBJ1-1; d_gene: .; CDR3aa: CASSLPGGDTEAFF; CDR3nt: TGTGCCAGCAGTTTGCCGGGGGGGGACACTGAAGCTTTCTTT
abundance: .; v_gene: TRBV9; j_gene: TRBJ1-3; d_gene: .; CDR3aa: CASSVEIVASGNTIYF; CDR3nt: TGTGCCAGCAGCGTAGAAATAGTTGCGTCTGGAAACACCATATATTTT
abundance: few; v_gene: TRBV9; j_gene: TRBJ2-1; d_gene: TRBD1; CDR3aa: CASSPQGQGSYNEQFF; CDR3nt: TGTGCCAGCAGCCCCCAGGGACAGGGCTCCTACAATGAGCAGTTCTTC
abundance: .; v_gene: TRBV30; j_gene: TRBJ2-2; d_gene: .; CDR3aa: CAWIRGDLHTGELFF; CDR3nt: TGTGCCTGGATCAGGGGGGACCTCCACACCGGGGAGCTGTTTTTT
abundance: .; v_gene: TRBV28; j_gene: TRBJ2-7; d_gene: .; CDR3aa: CASSTRRGKKSYYEQYF; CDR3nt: TGTGCCAGCAGCACGAGGAGGGGTAAAAAATCTTACTACGAGCAGTACTTC
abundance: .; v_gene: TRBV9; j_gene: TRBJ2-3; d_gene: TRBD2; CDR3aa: CASSSRTSGLTDTQYF; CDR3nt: TGTGCCAGCAGCTCCCGGACTAGCGGGCTGACAGATACGCAGTATTTT
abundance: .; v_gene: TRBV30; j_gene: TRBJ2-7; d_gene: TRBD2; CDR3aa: CAWRQGVAGGPRYEQYF; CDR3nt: TGTGCCTGGAGACAGGGGGTAGCGGGAGGGCCTCGATACGAGCAGTACTTC
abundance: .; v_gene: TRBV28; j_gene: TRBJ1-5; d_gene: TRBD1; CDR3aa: CASSFTGGGNQPQHF; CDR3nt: TGTGCCAGCAGTTTTACAGGGGGCGGCAATCAGCCCCAGCATTTT
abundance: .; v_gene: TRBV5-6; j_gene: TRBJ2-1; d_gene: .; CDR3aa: CASSLEVRSFLVGEQFF; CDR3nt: TGTGCCAGCAGCTTGGAGGTCAGGTCGTTTCTGGTCGGTGAGCAGTTCTTC
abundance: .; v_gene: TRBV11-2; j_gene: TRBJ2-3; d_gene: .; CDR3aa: CASTRRMNAGTDTQYF; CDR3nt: TGTGCCAGCACCCGAAGGATGAATGCGGGGACAGATACGCAGTATTTT